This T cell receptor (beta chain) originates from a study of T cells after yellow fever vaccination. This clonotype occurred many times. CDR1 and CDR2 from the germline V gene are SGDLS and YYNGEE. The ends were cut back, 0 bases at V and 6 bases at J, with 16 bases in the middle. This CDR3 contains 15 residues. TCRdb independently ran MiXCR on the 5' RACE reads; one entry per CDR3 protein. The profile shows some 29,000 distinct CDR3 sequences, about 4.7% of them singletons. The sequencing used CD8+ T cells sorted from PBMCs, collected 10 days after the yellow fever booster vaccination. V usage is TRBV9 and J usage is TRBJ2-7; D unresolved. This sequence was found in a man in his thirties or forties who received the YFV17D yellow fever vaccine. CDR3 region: CASSVGIAGLGEQYF. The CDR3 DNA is TGTGCCAGCAGCGTAGGGATAGCAGGTTTGGGCGAGCAGTACTTC.